This T cell receptor beta chain was profiled in a study of Graves' ophthalmopathy and Graves' hyperthyroidism. Study background: Sampling took place at initial diagnosis, with peripheral blood obtained before any treatment.

Aged 18 to 65, hyperthyroidism patients had been newly diagnosed, with under 2 months' duration. V lost 3 bases and J lost 3; bases outside the gene matches: 12. This CDR3 contains 18 residues. Germline CDR1 is LNHDA and CDR2 is SQIVND (reference sequence). From RNA, the CDR3 regions of TCR beta chains were amplified and sequenced. First-round RT-PCR with HTBI primers preceded a second-round multiplex PCR. Each CDR3 protein gets one entry after TCRdb re-called the multiplex PCR reads with MiXCR. In the table there are 300,000 to 400,000 distinct CDR3 sequences, approximately 17% of which are singletons. The study's findings and limits: With more than 60% sensitivity and around 79% specificity, the model predicted ophthalmopathy progression.

The sample holds many counts of this clonotype. Its target is unknown. This sequence was found in an adult woman with stable Graves' hyperthyroidism. Specimen: peripheral blood. This chain uses TRBV19 with TRBJ1-1, with 11 nucleotides matching TRBD1. CDR3 DNA: TGTGCCAGTAGTATTAACCCGGACAGGGGGCGCGGGGACACTGAAGCTTTCTTT. It encodes CASSINPDRGRGDTEAFF.